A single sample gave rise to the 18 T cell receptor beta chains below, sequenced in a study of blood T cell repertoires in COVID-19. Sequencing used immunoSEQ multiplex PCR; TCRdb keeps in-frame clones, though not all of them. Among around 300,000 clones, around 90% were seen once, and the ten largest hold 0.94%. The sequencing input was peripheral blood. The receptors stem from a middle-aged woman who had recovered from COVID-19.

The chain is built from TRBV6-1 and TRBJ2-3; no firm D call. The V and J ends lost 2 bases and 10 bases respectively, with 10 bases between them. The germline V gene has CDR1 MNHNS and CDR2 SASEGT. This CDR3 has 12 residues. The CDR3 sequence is CASSELNSSQYF. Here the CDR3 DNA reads TGTGCCAGCAGTGAATTGAACTCGTCGCAGTATTTT.

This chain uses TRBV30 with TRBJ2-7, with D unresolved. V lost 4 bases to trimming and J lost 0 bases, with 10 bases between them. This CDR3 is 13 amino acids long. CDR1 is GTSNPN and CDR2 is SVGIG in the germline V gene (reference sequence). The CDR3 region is CAWKRRYSYEQYF. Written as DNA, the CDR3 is TGTGCCTGGAAGAGGCGGTACTCCTACGAGCAGTACTTC.

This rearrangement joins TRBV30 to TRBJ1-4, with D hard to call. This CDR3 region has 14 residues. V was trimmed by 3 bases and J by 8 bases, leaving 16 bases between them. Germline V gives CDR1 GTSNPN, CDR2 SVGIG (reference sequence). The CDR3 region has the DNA TGTGCCTGGAGCCGGTTCGGGGTACGGGAAAAACTGTTTTTT. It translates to CAWSRFGVREKLFF.

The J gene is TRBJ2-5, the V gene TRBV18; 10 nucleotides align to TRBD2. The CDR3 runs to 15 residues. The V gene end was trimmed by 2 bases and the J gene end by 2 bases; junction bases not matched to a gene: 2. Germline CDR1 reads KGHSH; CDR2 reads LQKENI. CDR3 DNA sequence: TGTGCCAGCTCACCAATAGCGGGAGGACAAGAGACCCAGTACTTC. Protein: CASSPIAGGQETQYF.

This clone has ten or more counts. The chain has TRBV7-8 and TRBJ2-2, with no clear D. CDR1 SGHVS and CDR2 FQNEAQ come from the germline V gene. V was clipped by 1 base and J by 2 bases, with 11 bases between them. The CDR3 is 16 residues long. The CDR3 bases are TGTGCCAGCAGCTTAGACACGAGGTTAAACACCGGGGAGCTGTTTTTT. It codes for CASSLDTRLNTGELFF. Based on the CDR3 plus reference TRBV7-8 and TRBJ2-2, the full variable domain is GAGVSQSPRYKVAKRGQDVALRCDPISGHVSLFWYQQALGQGPEFLTYFQNEAQLDKSGLPSDRFFAERPEGSVSTLKIQRTQQEDSAVYLCASSLDTRLNTGELFFGEGSRLTVL.

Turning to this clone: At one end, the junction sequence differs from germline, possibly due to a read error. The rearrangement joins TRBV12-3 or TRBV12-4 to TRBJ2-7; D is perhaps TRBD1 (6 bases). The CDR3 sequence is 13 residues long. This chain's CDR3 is CASSWGHYEAVDF. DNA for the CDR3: TGTGCCAGCAGTTGGGGACACTACGAGGCTGTGGACTTC.

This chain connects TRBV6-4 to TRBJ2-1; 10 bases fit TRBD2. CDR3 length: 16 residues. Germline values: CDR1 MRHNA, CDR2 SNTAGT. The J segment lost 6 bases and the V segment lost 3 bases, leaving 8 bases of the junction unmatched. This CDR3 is CASSETASGSVNEQFF. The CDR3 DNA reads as TGTGCCAGCAGTGAAACGGCTAGCGGGAGTGTCAATGAGCAGTTCTTC.

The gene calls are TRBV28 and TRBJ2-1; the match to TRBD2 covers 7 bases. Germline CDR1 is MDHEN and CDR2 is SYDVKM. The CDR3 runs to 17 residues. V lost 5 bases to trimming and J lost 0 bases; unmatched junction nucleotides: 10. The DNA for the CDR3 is TGTGCCAGCAGTCCCCGACCGGGCGGGAGCTCCTACAATGAGCAGTTCTTC. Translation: CASSPRPGGSSYNEQFF. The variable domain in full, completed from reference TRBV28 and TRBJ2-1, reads DVKVTQSSRYLVKRTGEKVFLECVQDMDHENMFWYRQDPGLGLRLIYFSYDVKMKEKGDIPEGYSVSREKKERFSLILESASTNQTSMYLCASSPRPGGSSYNEQFFGPGTRLTVL.

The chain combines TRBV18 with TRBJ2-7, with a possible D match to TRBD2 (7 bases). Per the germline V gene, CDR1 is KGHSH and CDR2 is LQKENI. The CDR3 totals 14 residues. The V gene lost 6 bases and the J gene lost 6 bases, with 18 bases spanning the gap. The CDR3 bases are TGTGCCAGCTCCCTCGGACTAGGGGGGCTCGAGCAGTACTTC. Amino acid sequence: CASSLGLGGLEQYF.

The CDR3 nucleotides read TGTGCCGGGGCGAGTAGCTCCTACGAGCAGTACTTC. Its protein is CAGASSSYEQYF. V is TRBV7-9 and J is TRBJ2-7, with D perhaps matching TRBD1 (5 bases). Trimming took off 11 bases at V and 0 bases at J, with 11 bases between the two ends. Germline CDR1 SEHNR, CDR2 FQNEAQ (reference sequence). This CDR3 spans 12 amino acids. The variable domain in full, with the rest retrieved from reference TRBV7-9 and TRBJ2-7, is DTGVSQNPRHKITKRGQNVTFRCDPISEHNRLYWYRQTLGQGPEFLTYFQNEAQLEKSRLLSDRFSAERPKGSFSTLEIQRTEQGDSAMYLCAGASSSYEQYFGPGTRLTVT.

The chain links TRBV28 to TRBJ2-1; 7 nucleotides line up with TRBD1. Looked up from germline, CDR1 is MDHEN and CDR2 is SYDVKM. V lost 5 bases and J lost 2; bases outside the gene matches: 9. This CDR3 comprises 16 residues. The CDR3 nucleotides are TGTGCCAGCAGTCTTATGACAGGGACACCCTACAATGAGCAGTTCTTC. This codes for CASSLMTGTPYNEQFF. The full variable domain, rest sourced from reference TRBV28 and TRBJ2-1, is DVKVTQSSRYLVKRTGEKVFLECVQDMDHENMFWYRQDPGLGLRLIYFSYDVKMKEKGDIPEGYSVSREKKERFSLILESASTNQTSMYLCASSLMTGTPYNEQFFGPGTRLTVL.

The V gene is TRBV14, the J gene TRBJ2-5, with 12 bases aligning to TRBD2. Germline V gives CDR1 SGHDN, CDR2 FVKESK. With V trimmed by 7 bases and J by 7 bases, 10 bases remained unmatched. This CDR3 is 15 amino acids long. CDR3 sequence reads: CASKRTSGAEGTQYF. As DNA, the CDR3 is TGTGCCAGCAAGCGGACTAGCGGGGCCGAGGGGACCCAGTACTTC.

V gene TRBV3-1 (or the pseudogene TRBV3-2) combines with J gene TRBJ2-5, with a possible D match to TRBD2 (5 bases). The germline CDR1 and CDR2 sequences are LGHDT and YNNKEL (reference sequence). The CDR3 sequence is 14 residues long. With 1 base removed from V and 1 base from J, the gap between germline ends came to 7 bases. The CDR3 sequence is CASSQGGVQETQYF. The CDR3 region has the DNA TGTGCCAGCAGCCAAGGGGGAGTCCAAGAGACCCAGTACTTC.

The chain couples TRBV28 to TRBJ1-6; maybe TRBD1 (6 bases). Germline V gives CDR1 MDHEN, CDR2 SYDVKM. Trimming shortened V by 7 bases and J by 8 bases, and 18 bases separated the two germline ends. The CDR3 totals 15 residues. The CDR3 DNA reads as TGTGCCAGCACTGGGGGGGCAGGGGTTCATTCACCCCTCCACTTT. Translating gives CASTGGAGVHSPLHF.

CDR3: CAADGGQGRNQPQHF. The CDR3 nucleotides are TGTGCCGCGGATGGGGGACAGGGGAGAAATCAGCCCCAGCATTTT. This chain joins TRBV10-3 and TRBJ1-5, with 10 bases identical to TRBD1. V lost 11 bases, J lost 4 bases, and 11 bases stayed unmatched. The CDR3 spans 15 residues. Per germline, CDR1 ENHRY and CDR2 SYGVKD.

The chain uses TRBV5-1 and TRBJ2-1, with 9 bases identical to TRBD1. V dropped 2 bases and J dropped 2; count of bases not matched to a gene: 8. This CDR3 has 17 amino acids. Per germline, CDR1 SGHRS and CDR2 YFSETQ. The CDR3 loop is CASSLAPGQGAYNEQFF. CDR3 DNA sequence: TGCGCCAGCAGCTTAGCCCCGGGACAGGGAGCCTACAATGAGCAGTTCTTC.

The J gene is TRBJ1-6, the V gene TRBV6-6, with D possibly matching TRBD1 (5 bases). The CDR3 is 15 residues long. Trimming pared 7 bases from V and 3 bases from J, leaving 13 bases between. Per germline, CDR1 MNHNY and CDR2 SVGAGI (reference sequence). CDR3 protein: CASIQGQSYNSPLHF. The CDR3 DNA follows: TGTGCCAGCATCCAAGGACAAAGCTATAATTCACCCCTCCACTTT.

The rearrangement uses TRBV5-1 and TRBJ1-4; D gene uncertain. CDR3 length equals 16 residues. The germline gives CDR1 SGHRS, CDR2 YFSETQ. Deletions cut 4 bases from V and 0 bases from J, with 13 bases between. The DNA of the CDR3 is TGCGCCAGCAGCCCGACTCCACGGGCAACTAATGAAAAACTGTTTTTT. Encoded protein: CASSPTPRATNEKLFF.